This T cell receptor (beta chain) was identified during a study of OX40 agonist ivuxolimab in advanced cancers. A history of autoimmune disease or systemic immunosuppression excluded patients. The timepoints at which blood was sampled were baseline, cycle 4 day 1, and cycle 7 day 1. Some clones are missing from TCRdb's copy, which holds only in-frame ones; the method was immunoSEQ multiplex PCR. The sample lists approximately 41,000 clones; approximately 88% were seen once. The CDR3 is 19 residues long. The V and J ends lost 1 base and 0 bases, in that order; junction bases with no gene match: 9. In germline, CDR1 is SEHNR, CDR2 FQNEAQ (reference sequence).

Source: CD4+ or CD8+ T cells sorted from blood, taken in a trial of the OX40 agonist ivuxolimab. The TCR was taken from an adult with an advanced solid tumor such as melanoma, head and neck, liver or kidney cancer. The chain links TRBV7-9 to TRBJ2-1; 10 bases agree with TRBD2. In DNA form, the CDR3 reads TGTGCCAGCAGCTTAGAAGGTAGCGGGGGGAAGAGCTCCTACAATGAGCAGTTCTTC. Residues: CASSLEGSGGKSSYNEQFF.